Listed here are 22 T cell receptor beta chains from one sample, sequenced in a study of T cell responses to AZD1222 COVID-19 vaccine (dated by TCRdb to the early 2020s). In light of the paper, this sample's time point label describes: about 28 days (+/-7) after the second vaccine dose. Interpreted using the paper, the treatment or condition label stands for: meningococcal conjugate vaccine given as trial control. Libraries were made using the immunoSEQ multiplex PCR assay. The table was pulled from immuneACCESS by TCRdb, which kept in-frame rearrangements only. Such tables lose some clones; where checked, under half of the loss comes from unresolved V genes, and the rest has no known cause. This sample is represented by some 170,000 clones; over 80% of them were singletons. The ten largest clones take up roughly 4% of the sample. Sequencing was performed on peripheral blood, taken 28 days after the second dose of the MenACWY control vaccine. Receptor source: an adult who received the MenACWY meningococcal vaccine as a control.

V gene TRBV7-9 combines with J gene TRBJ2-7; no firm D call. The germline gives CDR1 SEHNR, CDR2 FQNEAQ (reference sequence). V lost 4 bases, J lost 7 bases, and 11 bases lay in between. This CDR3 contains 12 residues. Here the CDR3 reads CASSSDRPEQYF. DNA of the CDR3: TGTGCCAGCAGCTCCGACCGCCCAGAGCAGTACTTC.

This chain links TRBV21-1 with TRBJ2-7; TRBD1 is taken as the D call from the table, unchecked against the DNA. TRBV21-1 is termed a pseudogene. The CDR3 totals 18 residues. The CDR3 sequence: CASSKEGDGGLLTYEQYF. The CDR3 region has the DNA TGTGCCAGCAGCAAAGAGGGGGATGGCGGGTTATTAACCTACGAGCAGTACTTC.

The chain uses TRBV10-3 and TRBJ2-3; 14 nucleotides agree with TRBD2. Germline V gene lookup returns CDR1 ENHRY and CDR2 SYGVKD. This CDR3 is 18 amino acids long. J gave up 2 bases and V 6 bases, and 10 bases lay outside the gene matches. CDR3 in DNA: TGTGCCATCAGCGGGCCGGGACTAGCGGGAGCCCACACAGATACGCAGTATTTT. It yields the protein CAISGPGLAGAHTDTQYF.

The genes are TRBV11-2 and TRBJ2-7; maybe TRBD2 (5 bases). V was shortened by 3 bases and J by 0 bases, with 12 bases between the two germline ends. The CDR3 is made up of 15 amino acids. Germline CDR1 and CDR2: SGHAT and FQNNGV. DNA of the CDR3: TGTGCCAGCAGCTTCGGGGATCCAATCTCCTACGAGCAGTACTTC. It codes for CASSFGDPISYEQYF.

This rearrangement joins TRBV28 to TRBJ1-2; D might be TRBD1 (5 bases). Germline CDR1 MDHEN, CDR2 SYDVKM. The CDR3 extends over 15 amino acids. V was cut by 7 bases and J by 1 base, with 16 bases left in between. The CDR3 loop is CASNPDGASNYGYTF. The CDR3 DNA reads TGTGCCAGCAACCCGGACGGGGCGAGTAACTATGGCTACACCTTC.

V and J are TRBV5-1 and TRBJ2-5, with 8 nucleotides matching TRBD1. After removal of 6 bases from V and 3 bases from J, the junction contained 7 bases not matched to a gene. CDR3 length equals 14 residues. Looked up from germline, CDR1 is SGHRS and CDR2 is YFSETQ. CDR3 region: CASTGGTGKETQYF. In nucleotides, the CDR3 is TGCGCCAGCACTGGGGGGACAGGCAAAGAGACCCAGTACTTC. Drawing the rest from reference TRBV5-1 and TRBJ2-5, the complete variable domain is KAGVTQTPRYLIKTRGQQVTLSCSPISGHRSVSWYQQTPGQGLQFLFEYFSETQRNKGNFPGRFSGRQFSNSRSEMNVSTLELGDSALYLCASTGGTGKETQYFGPGTRLLVL.

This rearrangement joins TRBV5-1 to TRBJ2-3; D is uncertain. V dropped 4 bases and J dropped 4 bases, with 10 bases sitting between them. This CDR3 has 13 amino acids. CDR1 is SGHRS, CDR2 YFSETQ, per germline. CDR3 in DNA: TGCGCCAGCAGCCCGGGTCGCGCAGATACGCAGTATTTT. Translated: CASSPGRADTQYF.

The CDR3 DNA reads as TGTGCCAGCAGTTTGGTTAGCGGGAGGCCCAACAATGAGCAGTTCTTC. Translation: CASSLVSGRPNNEQFF. The chain employs TRBV28 and TRBJ2-1; 10 bases align to TRBD2. Trimming took 3 bases from V and 5 from J; bases not matched to a gene: 7. Germline lookup yields CDR1 MDHEN and CDR2 SYDVKM. The CDR3 covers 16 residues.

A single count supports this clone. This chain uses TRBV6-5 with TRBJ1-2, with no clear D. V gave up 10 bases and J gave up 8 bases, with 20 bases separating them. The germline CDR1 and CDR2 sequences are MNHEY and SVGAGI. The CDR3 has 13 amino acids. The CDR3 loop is CATKPTSPGGYTF. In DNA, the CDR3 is TGTGCCACCAAACCGACCTCACCCGGCGGCTACACCTTC.

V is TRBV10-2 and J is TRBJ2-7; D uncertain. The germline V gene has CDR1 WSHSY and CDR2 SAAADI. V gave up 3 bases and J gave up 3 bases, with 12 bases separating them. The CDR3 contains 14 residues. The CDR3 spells CASSEINPSYEQYF. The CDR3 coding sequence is TGCGCCAGCAGTGAAATCAACCCAAGCTACGAGCAGTACTTC.

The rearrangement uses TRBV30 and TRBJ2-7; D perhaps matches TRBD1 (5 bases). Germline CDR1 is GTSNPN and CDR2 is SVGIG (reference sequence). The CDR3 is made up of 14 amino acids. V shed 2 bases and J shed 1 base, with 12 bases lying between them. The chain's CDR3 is CAWSPSDISYEQYF. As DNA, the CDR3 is TGTGCCTGGAGTCCCTCGGACATATCCTACGAGCAGTACTTC.

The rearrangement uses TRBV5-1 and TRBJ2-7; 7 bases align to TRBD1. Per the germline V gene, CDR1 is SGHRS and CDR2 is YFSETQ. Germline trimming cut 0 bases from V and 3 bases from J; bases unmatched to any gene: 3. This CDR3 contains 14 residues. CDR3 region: CASSLAWDSYEQYF. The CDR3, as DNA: TGCGCCAGCAGCTTGGCCTGGGACAGCTACGAGCAGTACTTC.

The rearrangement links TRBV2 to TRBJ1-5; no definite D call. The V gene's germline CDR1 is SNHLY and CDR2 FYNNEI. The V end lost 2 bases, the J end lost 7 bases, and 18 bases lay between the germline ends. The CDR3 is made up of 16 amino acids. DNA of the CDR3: TGTGCCAGCAGTGAATTTGGCAGTAAGGTCGGGCAGCCCCAGCATTTT. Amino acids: CASSEFGSKVGQPQHF.

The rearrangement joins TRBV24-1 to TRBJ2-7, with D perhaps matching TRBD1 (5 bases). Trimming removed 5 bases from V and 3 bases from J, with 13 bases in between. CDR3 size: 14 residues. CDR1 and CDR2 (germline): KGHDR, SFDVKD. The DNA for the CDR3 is TGTGCCACCAGTGCGGCAGGGTCAAACTACGAGCAGTACTTC. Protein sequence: CATSAAGSNYEQYF.

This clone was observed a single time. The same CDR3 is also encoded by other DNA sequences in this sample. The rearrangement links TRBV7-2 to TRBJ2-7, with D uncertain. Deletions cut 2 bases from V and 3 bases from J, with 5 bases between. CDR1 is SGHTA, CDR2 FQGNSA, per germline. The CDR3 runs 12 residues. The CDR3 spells CASSLSSYEQYF. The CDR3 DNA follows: TGTGCCAGCAGCTTAAGCAGCTACGAGCAGTACTTC.

CDR3 in amino acids: CASSQGTPQHF. As DNA, the CDR3 is TGTGCCAGCAGTCAGGGTACGCCCCAGCATTTT. The rearrangement joins TRBV6-2 or TRBV6-3 to TRBJ1-5; D is perhaps TRBD1 (5 bases). Germline V gives CDR1 MNHEY, CDR2 SVGEGT. CDR3 length: 11 amino acids. Trimming shortened V by 5 bases and J by 9 bases, and 8 bases separated the two germline ends.

The chain's CDR3 is CASSPTSGTGYGNTIYF. The CDR3 bases are TGCGCCAGCAGCCCCACCTCCGGGACAGGCTATGGAAACACCATATATTTT. V usage is TRBV4-3 and J usage is TRBJ1-3, with 8 bases aligning to TRBD1. Germline V lookup: CDR1 LGHNA, CDR2 YSLEER. The V gene end was trimmed by 4 bases and the J gene end by 3 bases; junction bases not matched to a gene: 11. This CDR3 has 17 amino acids.

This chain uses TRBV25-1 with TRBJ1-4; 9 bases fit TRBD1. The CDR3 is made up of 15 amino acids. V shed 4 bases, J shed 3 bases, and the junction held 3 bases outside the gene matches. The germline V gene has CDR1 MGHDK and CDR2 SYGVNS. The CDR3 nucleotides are TGTGCCAGCAGTGCTCGGACAGGGGCTAATGAAAAACTGTTTTTT. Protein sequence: CASSARTGANEKLFF.

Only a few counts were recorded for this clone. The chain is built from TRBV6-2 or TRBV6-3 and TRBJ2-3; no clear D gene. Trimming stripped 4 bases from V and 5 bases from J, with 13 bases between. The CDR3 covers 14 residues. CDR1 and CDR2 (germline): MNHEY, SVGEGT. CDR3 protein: CASSWQDGGDTQYF. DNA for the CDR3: TGTGCCAGCAGTTGGCAGGATGGTGGAGATACGCAGTATTTT.

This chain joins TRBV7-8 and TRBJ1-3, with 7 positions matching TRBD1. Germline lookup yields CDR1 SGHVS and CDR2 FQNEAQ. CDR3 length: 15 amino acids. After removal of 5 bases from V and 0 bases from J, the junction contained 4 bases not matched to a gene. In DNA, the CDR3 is TGTGCCAGCAGCCCAGGGGGAAGCTCTGGAAACACCATATATTTT. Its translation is CASSPGGSSGNTIYF. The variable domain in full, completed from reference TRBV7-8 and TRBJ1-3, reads GAGVSQSPRYKVAKRGQDVALRCDPISGHVSLFWYQQALGQGPEFLTYFQNEAQLDKSGLPSDRFFAERPEGSVSTLKIQRTQQEDSAVYLCASSPGGSSGNTIYFGEGSWLTVV.

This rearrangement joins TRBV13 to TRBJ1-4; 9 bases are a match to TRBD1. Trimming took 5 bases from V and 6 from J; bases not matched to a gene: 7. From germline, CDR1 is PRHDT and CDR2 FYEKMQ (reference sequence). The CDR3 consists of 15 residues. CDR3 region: CASSRTGGGHEKLFF. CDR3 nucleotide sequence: TGTGCCAGCAGCCGCACAGGGGGCGGTCATGAAAAACTGTTTTTT.

The CDR3 loop reads CAWVLAGGVYGYTF. CDR3 sequence (DNA): TGTGCCTGGGTTCTGGCCGGGGGAGTCTATGGCTACACCTTC. The V and J genes are TRBV30 and TRBJ1-2, with a weak D call TRBD1 (5 bases). The CDR3 is 14 amino acids. Per the germline V gene, CDR1 is GTSNPN and CDR2 is SVGIG (reference sequence). V was clipped by 5 bases and J by 4 bases, with 17 bases between them.